This is a list of T cell receptor beta chains from one sample in a study of human T cells and chemical hapten exposure. TCRdb re-derived calls from the RACE reads in MiXCR, one entry per CDR3 protein. Found here are 50,000 to 65,000 distinct CDR3 sequences, around 6.6% of them singletons; the top ten hold approximately 1.7%. This specimen consisted of whole blood, obtained in connection with sensitization to the hapten diphenylcyclopropenone (DPC). The receptors stem from a woman younger than 45 with alopecia areata. Some clones in this sample may be carry-over from other donors' samples. Both conserved end residues are part of each CDR3. D genes are given only for firm matches. Part of the rows lack a size; the others show once, few, many or a class for expanded clones.

v_call	j_call	d_call	clone_size	cdr3_nt	cdr3_aa
TRBV5-4	TRBJ2-7	TRBD1	.	TGTGCCAGCAGCAGCGCAGGGACAGGGTACGGGGCCGAGCAGTACTTC	CASSSAGTGYGAEQYF
TRBV12-3/TRBV12-4	TRBJ1-3	.	many	TGTGCCAGCAGTTGGACTGGAAACACCATATATTTT	CASSWTGNTIYF
TRBV20-1	TRBJ1-1	.	many	TGCAGTGCTAGATCTTCTATGAACACTGAAGCTTTCTTT	CSARSSMNTEAFF
TRBV29-1	TRBJ2-7	TRBD2	.	TGCAGCGCTGAAGGGACTAGCGGCTCCTACGAGCAGTACTTC	CSAEGTSGSYEQYF
TRBV7-3	TRBJ1-3	.	many	TGTGCCAGCAGCTTCTATCGGGGAAGCTACTCTGGAAACACCATATATTTT	CASSFYRGSYSGNTIYF
TRBV11-2	TRBJ2-5	.	many	TGTGCCAGCAGCTTAGCTGGGGCGCAAGAGACCCAGTACTTC	CASSLAGAQETQYF
TRBV3-1	TRBJ2-4	.	many	TGTGCCAGCAGCCAGTCTGGAAGCATTCAGTACTTC	CASSQSGSIQYF
TRBV20-1	TRBJ2-1	.	many	TGCAGTGCTACCCGGCATGGGGGGTTATACAATGAGCAGTTCTTC	CSATRHGGLYNEQFF
TRBV10-3	TRBJ2-7	TRBD2	many	TGTGCCATCAGTGACATTTGGGGGGGTACCCCCTACGAGCAGTACTTC	CAISDIWGGTPYEQYF
TRBV13	TRBJ2-3	.	.	TGTGCCAGCAGCTCATGGGTTCTAGCTGCAGATACGCAGTATTTT	CASSSWVLAADTQYF
TRBV7-2	TRBJ1-4	.	.	TGTGCCAGCAGTCGTTCTTCAAATGAAAAACTGTTTTTT	CASSRSSNEKLFF
TRBV20-1	TRBJ2-7	.	.	TGCAGTGCTAGCGTTGTGGGAAGGGGTCGGGAGCAGTACTTC	CSASVVGRGREQYF
TRBV2	TRBJ2-3	TRBD1	many	TGTGCCAGCAGCTTCAACAGGGGGGGCACAGATACGCAGTATTTT	CASSFNRGGTDTQYF
TRBV6-6	TRBJ1-2	.	many	TGTGCCAGCAGTTACGGGGTCTATGGCTACACCTTC	CASSYGVYGYTF
TRBV20-1	TRBJ2-7	.	many	TGCAGTGCTAGAAGGCTAGGGTTCGACGAGCAGTACTTC	CSARRLGFDEQYF
TRBV6-5	TRBJ2-7	.	many	TGTGCCAGCAGTCACCGGGGTGGCCTCCTCGCCGAGCAGTACTTC	CASSHRGGLLAEQYF
TRBV7-2	TRBJ1-1	TRBD1	.	TGTGCCAGCAGCTTTACAGGGGGCGTCCCTGAAGCTTTCTTT	CASSFTGGVPEAFF
TRBV7-6	TRBJ2-6	TRBD1	few	TGTGCCAGCAGACCTCCGACAGGGGCCAGCTCTGGGGCCAACGTCCTGACTTTC	CASRPPTGASSGANVLTF
TRBV10-3	TRBJ2-3	.	many	TGTGCCATCAGTGTCAGCACAGATACGCAGTATTTT	CAISVSTDTQYF
TRBV27	TRBJ2-5	TRBD1	many	TGTGCCAGCAGTCGAACGACAGGGACCTACCAAGAGACCCAGTACTTC	CASSRTTGTYQETQYF
TRBV12-3/TRBV12-4	TRBJ2-7	.	.	TGTGCCAGCAGTTACGGTTACGAGCAGTACTTC	CASSYGYEQYF
TRBV29-1	TRBJ2-1	.	.	TGCAGCGTTGGGGGACCCGATGAGCAGTTCTTC	CSVGGPDEQFF
TRBV19	TRBJ2-1	.	many	TGTGCCAGTAGTATTAGGCCCGGACAGTCCTACAATGAGCAGTTCTTC	CASSIRPGQSYNEQFF
TRBV12-3/TRBV12-4	TRBJ1-1	.	.	TGTGCCAGCAGTCCACGAGGGGTGAAGCAAACTGAAGCTTTCTTT	CASSPRGVKQTEAFF
TRBV5-1	TRBJ2-2	.	few	TGCGCCAGCAGCTCAGGAAATAATTTACTCACCGGGGAGCTGTTTTTT	CASSSGNNLLTGELFF
TRBV7-2	TRBJ1-1	.	few	TGTGCCAGCAGCTCTATTCCGGACACTGAAGCTTTCTTT	CASSSIPDTEAFF
TRBV19	TRBJ1-5	TRBD1	.	TGTGCCAGTAGTATAGGGACGGACAGGGGAAAGCGTGATCAGCCCCAGCATTTT	CASSIGTDRGKRDQPQHF
TRBV2	TRBJ2-3	TRBD2	.	TGTGCCAGCAGTGAGACTAGCGGGAGTCCGAATACGCAGTATTTT	CASSETSGSPNTQYF
TRBV12-3/TRBV12-4	TRBJ2-1	.	many	TGTGCCAGCAGTGCCCGTATGTTCAATGAGCAGTTCTTC	CASSARMFNEQFF
TRBV14	TRBJ2-7	.	many	TGTGCCAGCGGAGGCAATCCCTACGAGCAGTACTTC	CASGGNPYEQYF
TRBV7-9	TRBJ2-2	.	many	TGTGCCAGCAGCTTCCCCGCCCTGAACACCGGGGAGCTGTTTTTT	CASSFPALNTGELFF
TRBV7-3	TRBJ1-2	.	many	TGTGCCAGCAGCTTGGGGGGAACGAATGGCTACACCTTC	CASSLGGTNGYTF
TRBV5-4	TRBJ1-1	TRBD1	.	TGTGCCAGCAGCTTGGGTGCCAGGGGGCTGTCGGTTGAAGCTTTCTTT	CASSLGARGLSVEAFF
TRBV7-9	TRBJ1-2	.	many	TGTGCCAGCAGCCCCGGTGGATACGATGGCTACACCTTC	CASSPGGYDGYTF